These 18 T cell receptor beta chains originate from one sample sequenced in a study of blood T cell repertoires in COVID-19. Profiling relied on immunoSEQ multiplex PCR, and the TCRdb table lists in-frame clones only, not all of them. The profile shows over 90,000 clones, roughly nine tenths of them singletons. Sample: peripheral blood. The receptor source for this set is a woman older than 75 in a cohort sampled during active COVID-19.

The genes are TRBV19 and TRBJ2-1, with D hard to call. Germline V gives CDR1 LNHDA, CDR2 SQIVND (reference sequence). V dropped 5 bases and J dropped 8 bases, with 16 bases sitting between them. This CDR3 has 14 amino acids. CDR3 in amino acids: CASSPLGSKDEQFF. CDR3 DNA sequence: TGTGCCAGTAGTCCGCTGGGCAGTAAGGATGAGCAGTTCTTC.

The CDR3 coding sequence is TGTGCCAGCAGTCTGACAGTGAACACTGAAGCTTTCTTT. This translates into CASSLTVNTEAFF. V gene TRBV6-2 or TRBV6-3 combines with J gene TRBJ1-1; D might be TRBD1 (5 bases). V lost 5 bases and J 0 bases, leaving 7 bases between the germline ends. Germline V CDR1 and CDR2: MNHEY, SVGEGT. The CDR3 has 13 residues.

The chain carries TRBV11-2 and TRBJ1-6, with D possibly matching TRBD1 (6 bases). The CDR3 is made up of 15 amino acids. Trimming left V 5 bases short and J 9 bases short, with 17 bases between. Germline CDR1 is SGHAT and CDR2 is FQNNGV. The CDR3 loop reads CASSLRQDWGSPLHF. Here the CDR3 DNA reads TGTGCCAGCAGCCTCCGACAGGACTGGGGTTCACCCCTCCACTTT.

The chain joins TRBV10-3 to TRBJ2-1; 8 bases are shared with TRBD2. J lost 10 bases, V lost 2 bases, and 13 bases had no gene match. Per germline, CDR1 ENHRY and CDR2 SYGVKD. The CDR3 extends over 16 amino acids. The CDR3 nucleotides are TGTGCCATCAGTGAGCCTCGGGGGGGAGGGCCAGGGGAGCAGTTCTTC. Encoded protein: CAISEPRGGGPGEQFF.

This clone was counted a single time. This rearrangement joins TRBV27 to TRBJ1-1; maybe TRBD1 (6 bases). V was cut by 7 bases and J by 5 bases, with 14 bases left in between. This CDR3 region has 13 residues. In germline, CDR1 is MNHEY, CDR2 SMNVEV (reference sequence). CDR3 sequence reads: CASNPTQGTEAFF. For the CDR3, the DNA is TGTGCCAGCAACCCAACCCAGGGGACTGAAGCTTTCTTT.

The rearrangement joins TRBV7-2 to TRBJ2-7, with a possible D match to TRBD2 (5 bases). Trimming stripped 5 bases from V and 4 bases from J, with 18 bases between. CDR3 length: 15 amino acids. From germline, CDR1 is SGHTA and CDR2 FQGNSA. The DNA of the CDR3 is TGTGCCAGCAGCGTGGACTGGTCGGGGATTTACGAGCAGTACTTC. This codes for CASSVDWSGIYEQYF.

The chain couples TRBV3-1 (or the pseudogene TRBV3-2) to TRBJ2-1, with TRBD1 matching 8 bases. The V gene end was trimmed by 4 bases and the J gene end by 1 base; junction bases not matched to a gene: 3. Germline V CDR1 and CDR2: LGHDT, YNNKEL (reference sequence). This CDR3 has 15 amino acids. CDR3 sequence reads: CASSLDRGSYNEQFF. In DNA form, the CDR3 reads TGTGCCAGCAGCCTAGACAGGGGTTCCTACAATGAGCAGTTCTTC.

This clone was counted only a few times. V is TRBV15 and J is TRBJ1-4, with TRBD1 identical over 8 bases. The CDR3 spans 15 residues. Germline CDR1 and CDR2: LNHNV and YYDKDF (reference sequence). V was clipped by 0 bases and J by 7 bases; unmatched bases: 4. CDR3 region: CATSRDRGLSEKLFF. CDR3 nucleotides: TGTGCCACCAGCAGAGACAGGGGGCTGAGTGAAAAACTGTTTTTT. Complete variable domain (other parts from reference TRBV15 and TRBJ1-4): DAMVIQNPRYQVTQFGKPVTLSCSQTLNHNVMYWYQQKSSQAPKLLFHYYDKDFNNEADTPDNFQSRRPNTSFCFLDIRSPGLGDTAMYLCATSRDRGLSEKLFFGSGTQLSVL.

The chain carries TRBV24-1 and TRBJ1-5, with D hard to call. V shed 5 bases and J shed 11 bases, with 15 bases lying between them. The CDR3 consists of 13 residues. Germline V gives CDR1 KGHDR, CDR2 SFDVKD. CDR3 protein: CATSGTGEMAQHF. The DNA for the CDR3 is TGTGCCACCAGTGGCACCGGGGAAATGGCCCAGCATTTT.

The chain couples TRBV6-4 to TRBJ2-1, with TRBD2 as a possible D gene (6 bases). The CDR3 totals 14 residues. The V end lost 4 bases, the J end lost 10 bases, and 17 bases lay between the germline ends. Germline assignment: CDR1 MRHNA and CDR2 SNTAGT. CDR3 sequence reads: CASSAEGFQREQFF. As DNA, the CDR3 is TGTGCCAGCAGTGCGGAGGGGTTTCAAAGGGAGCAGTTCTTC.

This clone was recorded only once. This chain joins TRBV21-1 and TRBJ1-5; the table's D call of TRBD1 was not tested on the DNA. TRBV21-1 is noted as a pseudogene. The CDR3 has 14 amino acids. DNA for the CDR3: TGTGCCAGCAGCAAGAGCTTACAGAATCAGCCCCAGCATTTT. It encodes CASSKSLQNQPQHF.

The rearrangement joins TRBV11-2 to TRBJ2-3, with TRBD2 as a possible D gene (6 bases). CDR3 length equals 16 residues. CDR1 SGHAT and CDR2 FQNNGV come from the germline V gene. Trimming left V 5 bases short and J 3 bases short, with 18 bases between. The CDR3: CASSPPPAGITDTQYF. CDR3 DNA: TGTGCCAGCAGCCCGCCTCCAGCGGGTATTACAGATACGCAGTATTTT.

The V and J genes are TRBV20-1 and TRBJ1-2, with 7 bases identical to TRBD1. The V gene's germline CDR1 is DFQATT and CDR2 SNEGSKA (reference sequence). The CDR3 has 14 amino acids. The J segment lost 2 bases and the V segment lost 3 bases, leaving 6 bases of the junction unmatched. CDR3 coding DNA: TGCAGTGCTAGTCAGGGGGGATCAAACTATGGCTACACCTTC. This sequence encodes CSASQGGSNYGYTF.

This chain's CDR3 is CASSVAWRAVYNEQFF. The CDR3, as DNA: TGTGCCAGCAGCGTAGCTTGGAGGGCAGTCTACAATGAGCAGTTCTTC. The rearrangement links TRBV9 to TRBJ2-1; a weak D match, TRBD2 (6 bases). Germline assignment: CDR1 SGDLS and CDR2 YYNGEE. The CDR3 runs 16 residues. Trimming pared 0 bases from V and 3 bases from J, leaving 13 bases between.

The chain uses TRBV28 and TRBJ2-5, with TRBD2 matching 9 bases. Unmatched junction bases numbered 8, after V lost 2 bases and J lost 4 bases. This CDR3 spans 16 amino acids. Germline CDR1 and CDR2: MDHEN and SYDVKM. The CDR3 here is CASSLNGLARRETQYF. CDR3 bases: TGTGCCAGCAGTTTAAATGGACTAGCGCGGCGAGAGACCCAGTACTTC.

CDR3 sequence: CASSLASLNTEAFF. CDR3 coding DNA: TGCGCCAGCAGCTTGGCTAGTTTGAACACTGAAGCTTTCTTT. This chain uses TRBV5-1 with TRBJ1-1, with D hard to call. Germline CDR1 is SGHRS and CDR2 is YFSETQ. V was pared by 0 bases and J by 0 bases, with 6 bases between. This CDR3 is 14 amino acids long.

J is TRBJ1-2 and V is TRBV19; D is possibly TRBD1 (5 bases). This CDR3 region has 12 residues. V shed 8 bases and J shed 4 bases, with 11 bases lying between them. Germline CDR1 LNHDA, CDR2 SQIVND (reference sequence). CDR3 sequence: CASLQVPYGYTF. The CDR3 nucleotides are TGTGCCAGTTTACAGGTTCCCTATGGCTACACCTTC.

The rearrangement links TRBV2 to TRBJ2-2; D perhaps matches TRBD1 (5 bases). The CDR3 sequence is 13 residues long. V lost 4 bases and J lost 8, with 11 bases in between. Germline V gene sequence: CDR1 SNHLY, CDR2 FYNNEI. In DNA, the CDR3 is TGTGCCAGCAGTGCTCTGAAGGGGGGGGAGCTGTTTTTT. Protein product: CASSALKGGELFF.